This T cell receptor (beta chain) was sequenced in a study of CD8 T cells in ankylosing spondylitis. Findings of the study overall: Relatively rare in peripheral blood, disease-linked clones were also CD8+. The clones that were linked to disease were reported to be significantly enriched in matched synovial fluid samples from ankylosing spondylitis patients. Made up of 7 to 9 highly homologous variants, a TCR beta motif appeared characteristic of ankylosing spondylitis blood.

It was by quantitative 5'-RACE with molecular barcodes that TCR beta libraries were made. From the 5' RACE reads, TCRdb called clonotypes with MiXCR, one entry per CDR3 protein. The data contain about 700,000 distinct CDR3 sequences, under 20% of them singletons. The CDR3 covers 13 residues. Trimming pared 3 bases from V and 5 bases from J, leaving 8 bases between. CDR1 is DFQATT, CDR2 SNEGSKA, per germline (reference sequence). This clonotype was seen more than once but under ten times. The antigen remains undetermined. Sequenced input: blood, either unsorted or a sorted T cell fraction (not recorded which). The rearrangement uses TRBV20-1 and TRBJ1-6; unclear D gene. The origin of this receptor is a male donor with ankylosing spondylitis. The CDR3 loop reads CSARMTDNSPLHF. DNA of the CDR3: TGCAGTGCTAGGATGACGGATAATTCACCCCTCCACTTT.